This T cell receptor (beta chain) stems from a study of early T cells in non-severe SARS-CoV-2 infection. Study-level background: Sequenced bulk RNA came from whole blood that was unsorted, and chains were unpaired.

Individual cDNA molecules were tagged with unique molecular identifiers, the study reported. MiXCR was run by TCRdb on the 5' RACE reads, yielding one entry per CDR3 protein. The sample lists 50,000 to 65,000 distinct CDR3 sequences, approximately 12% occurring once. V gave up 5 bases and J gave up 5 bases, with 17 bases separating them. CDR1 and CDR2 from the germline V gene are SGDLS and YYNGEE. The CDR3 is 15 residues long. This chain connects TRBV9 to TRBJ2-1; possible D gene TRBD2, 7 bases. The sequencing sample was made of whole blood. This sequence was found in an adult who was a healthcare worker with PCR-confirmed SARS-CoV-2 infection or an uninfected control (not recorded which). The CDR3 sequence is CASSPLRGPNNEQFF. DNA for the CDR3: TGTGCCAGCAGTCCCTTGCGGGGGCCTAACAATGAGCAGTTCTTC.